The 3 T cell receptor beta chains below were found in one sample sequenced in a study of T cells expressing NK-cell markers. From its re-call of the 5' RACE reads, TCRdb lists each CDR3 protein once, without DNA. Across around 260,000 distinct CDR3 sequences, the top ten clones capture 4% to 5% of the sample. The sequencing sample was made of blood T cells: a sorted CD56 or NKG2C T cell subset, CD4+ or CD8+ T cells, or bulk PBMC T cells (not recorded which). The receptors were sampled from a woman aged 18 to 75 in good health.

The V call is TRBV6-2 or TRBV6-3, the J call TRBJ1-3. The CDR3 spans 16 residues. Per germline, CDR1 MNHEY and CDR2 SVGEGT. The CDR3: CASSSNIGSFGNTIYF.

The chain uses TRBV6-5 and TRBJ2-3; TCRdb lists TRBD1, though no DNA is available to test this call. The germline V gene has CDR1 MNHEY and CDR2 SVGAGI. This CDR3 spans 17 amino acids. The CDR3: CASSYSGGRLPTDTQYF.

The chain couples TRBV24-1 to TRBJ2-1; TCRdb's assignment of TRBD2 cannot be checked, as there is no DNA. The CDR3 covers 16 residues. CDR1 is KGHDR and CDR2 is SFDVKD in the germline V gene. CDR3 residues: CATSDFGRERDNEQFF.